These 2 T cell receptor beta chains share one sample of origin, sequenced in a study of T cell responses to AZD1222 COVID-19 vaccine. Here immunoSEQ multiplex PCR was the method, and the copy in TCRdb shows in-frame clones only, minus some. This sample yields some 120,000 clones, of which approximately 85% are seen a single time; 4.4% belongs to the top ten. This sample comprised peripheral blood, obtained 28 days after the second AZD1222 dose. These receptors were obtained from an adult who received the AZD1222 COVID-19 vaccine.

This chain joins TRBV7-9 and TRBJ1-1; possibly TRBD1 for D (6 bases). This CDR3 region has 14 residues. V was cut by 1 base and J by 1 base, with 7 bases left in between. The germline gives CDR1 SEHNR, CDR2 FQNEAQ (reference sequence). The CDR3 reads CASSLGQANTEAFF. The DNA of the CDR3 is TGTGCCAGCAGCTTAGGACAGGCGAACACTGAAGCTTTCTTT.

The chain has TRBV6-1 and TRBJ2-5; 10 bases match TRBD1. The germline V gene has CDR1 MNHNS and CDR2 SASEGT. The CDR3 spans 16 residues. Unmatched junction bases numbered 8, after V lost 3 bases and J lost 4 bases. The CDR3 loop reads CASSELFGQGGETQYF. As DNA, the CDR3 is TGTGCCAGCAGTGAGCTTTTTGGACAGGGGGGAGAGACCCAGTACTTC.